This TCR beta chain was captured in a study of T cells in Graves' hyperthyroidism and ophthalmopathy. Template material for amplifying TCR beta CDR3 regions consisted of RNA transcripts. First-round RT-PCR of the TCR CDR3 relied on the HTBI primer set. TCRdb redid the calling of the multiplex PCR reads with MiXCR, one entry per CDR3 protein. The repertoire holds 300,000 or so distinct CDR3 sequences, with roughly 15% as singletons. Study-level results: In validation, the model predicted ophthalmopathy. These predictions came a median roughly six months before onset.

Trimming took 0 bases from V and 7 from J; bases not matched to a gene: 12. From germline, CDR1 is LGHNA and CDR2 YNFKEQ. The CDR3 has 17 residues. This clonotype has only a few counts. Its antigen is still unknown. Source material: blood. The clonotype originates from a man aged 25-45 years with Graves' hyperthyroidism. The chain couples TRBV4-2 to TRBJ2-3, with 8 nucleotides matching TRBD2. CDR3 region: CASSQDSRTGGPHTQYF. The DNA for the CDR3 is TGTGCCAGCAGCCAAGATTCTAGGACGGGAGGGCCTCATACGCAGTATTTT.